The entry below describes one TCR beta chain. The sort gate was single viable CD3+CD4+CD8-CD45RO+ cells for memory CD4+ T cells. Total CD4+ T cells were enriched by CD4 positive selection. As originally analysed: After removing out-of-frame reads, over 2 million distinct TCRbeta sequences remained. Generated by immunoSEQ multiplex PCR, the TCRdb table keeps only in-frame clones and is missing some. For V, J and clone size, that table is used; D and trimming come from the DNA. The sample comprises nearly 60,000 clones, roughly 77% of which are singletons, and more than 0.85% rests with the top ten. This entry belongs to a study of memory CD4+ T cells and cytomegalovirus serostatus. Study at large: Of the healthy Belgian adults, fewer than 10 were CMV seropositive and 20 to 30 seronegative.

Germline CDR1 is SGHDN and CDR2 is FVKESK. The CDR3 consists of 13 residues. Trimming left V 1 base short and J 12 bases short, with 10 bases between. The sample was memory CD4+ T cells from blood. The chain recombines TRBV14 with TRBJ2-6; D unclear. The clonotype was recovered from an adult in good health and CMV-seronegative. CDR3 nucleotide sequence: TGTGCCAGCAGCCAAGGGGGTAACGGCGTCCTGACTTTC. Translating it yields CASSQGGNGVLTF. The entire variable domain, with the rest obtained from reference TRBV14 and TRBJ2-6, is as follows: EAGVTQFPSHSVIEKGQTVTLRCDPISGHDNLYWYRRVMGKEIKFLLHFVKESKQDESGMPNNRFLAERTGGTYSTLKVQPAELEDSGVYFCASSQGGNGVLTFGAGSRLTVL.